Listed here is a single TCR beta chain. The antigen is not known. PCR amplification relied on 60 Vbeta primers (plus 13 Jbeta primers). The repertoire was sequenced with immunoSEQ multiplex PCR; TCRdb's copy has only in-frame clones and lacks some. The sample lists fewer than 200,000 clones, about nine tenths seen once, with around 1% in the top ten. Trimming cost V 7 bases and J 5 bases; bases outside gene matches: 11. CDR3 size: 14 residues. Germline V gene lookup returns CDR1 SQVTM and CDR2 ANQGSEA. The sample is drawn from a study of cytomegalovirus exposure and HLA in healthy donors. Study-level points and caveats: Apparent HLA restriction characterized most CMV-associated TCR beta chains in a later analysis.

This TCR derives from a boy aged 2 to 10 in good health and CMV-seronegative. The rearrangement joins TRBV29-1 to TRBJ1-1; 9 bases fit TRBD1. The sequenced sample was PBMCs. CDR3 protein: CSGVKTGGFTEAFF. The CDR3, as DNA: TGCAGCGGGGTGAAGACAGGGGGATTTACTGAAGCTTTCTTT.